This TCR beta chain originates from a study of somatic mutations in cytotoxic T cells in rheumatoid arthritis. The V gene lost 0 bases and the J gene lost 4 bases, with 18 bases spanning the gap. Germline V gene data show CDR1 as PRHDT and CDR2 as FYEKMQ (reference sequence). The CDR3 covers 17 residues. Method: immunoSEQ multiplex PCR; TCRdb's copy keeps in-frame clones and lacks some. The sample consists of 15,000 to 20,000 clones, nearly 80% of them appearing once. The TCR comes from an adult with rheumatoid arthritis. Sequenced material: CD8+ T cells sorted from blood. The chain has TRBV13 and TRBJ1-2; D remains ambiguous. CDR3 sequence: CASSLGTSRVGSYGYTF. The CDR3 coding sequence is TGTGCCAGCAGCTTAGGGACAAGTAGGGTCGGAAGCTATGGCTACACCTTC.